Below, one T cell receptor beta chain is given with its context. Which antigen it targets is not known. Base qualities are not recorded, but no much larger clone differs from it by a single base. This entry comes from a study of cytomegalovirus exposure and HLA in healthy donors (dated by TCRdb to the late 2010s). Regarding the study in general: An earlier analysis of several hundred of the donors reported approximately 270 Gb of sequence data and some 120 million unique TCR beta sequences from about 180 million T cells. An earlier analysis of nearly 600 of the donors applied high-throughput TCR beta sequencing to assess whether each TCR beta V gene segment acted as functional or pseudogenic. Besides the first cohort of 550 to 750 subjects, a separate validation cohort made up of 120 different subjects was used. A later genetic analysis used genome-wide SNP genotypes for about 55% of the 666 donors, treating that subset as a discovery cohort. Typing coverage differed by locus: A, B, C, DRB1 and DQB1 were typed in about 629-630 donors, DQA1 in 522, DPA1 in roughly 590, and DPB1 in 472. Every discovery cohort repertoire had been produced on one sequencing platform. Of the 398 genotyped donors, approximately 83% fell in the genetic ancestry cluster associated with self-reported Caucasian donors. The study used immunosequencing to profile the T cell repertoires of approximately 650 subjects and linked those repertoires to cytomegalovirus serostatus. Class I and class II HLA loci were covered by the typing at four-digit resolution. To predict cytomegalovirus infection status, the study brought together high-throughput TCR immunosequencing, statistical association of individual TCRs with disease status, and machine learning. Because of strong linkage in the cohort, four or five DR-DQ haplotypes were treated as single units for association and clustering. Among roughly 400 genotyped donors of the cohort, an average of roughly 230,000 unique TCR beta nucleotide sequences was sequenced per donor, of which about 18% were non-productive. In the later analysis, no new phenotypic data were used to find candidate immune exposures; instead, reliance was placed on TCR beta sequences and their occurrence across donors. The study was designed to test whether signatures of past pathogen exposure could be identified by cataloging public T cell receptors. A later analysis re-analyzed previously published TCR beta repertoires from roughly 690 donors and added high-resolution HLA genotyping to study TCR occurrence patterns. Donor age, sex, ethnicity and CMV serostatus were compiled alongside the repertoire data. About 300 gigabases of sequencing data and about 92 million unique TCR sequences made up an early release that covered about 640 HLA-typed donors. Here is what the overall study found, with its caveats: Some IMGT-functional V segments, including TRBV6-2 and TRBV6-3, could not be distinguished by the 87-base-pair reads and were therefore excluded. This cohort had only TCR beta chains sequenced, and the lack of alpha or paired-chain data limited which features could be detected. At a false discovery rate of 0.05, a later analysis linked fewer than 20,000 TCR beta sequences to specific HLA alleles. A group of highly shared sequence variants was considered likely to be a technical artifact of the sequencing pipeline. According to a later genetic analysis, donors in an Asian-associated ancestry cluster had fewer N-insertions in productive TCRs than the approximately 670-donor mean. In vitro tests confirmed that a few of the cytomegalovirus-associated TCR beta chains recognize cytomegalovirus antigens. The study listed 164 TCR beta chains as associated with cytomegalovirus. According to a later analysis, most CMV-associated TCR beta chains appeared to be HLA-restricted, and the HLA associations seemed to be driven largely by CMV exposure. In an earlier analysis of about 550 of the donors, most TCR beta V segments were observed in productive rearrangements about 90% or about 30% of the time, broadly matching IMGT annotations. The only immune exposure information available for the cohort was CMV serostatus. Because counts were too low, roughly 18 rarely observed V segments, including chromosome 9 orphons, were left out of the earlier analysis of some 640 of the donors. A later analysis found that HLA-associated TCR beta chains were more clonally expanded and had lower generation probabilities than equally common non-associated chains. A later analysis reported that several top co-occurrence clusters appeared linked to parvovirus B19, influenza, CMV and Epstein-Barr virus. The classifier was reported to diagnose cytomegalovirus status with high specificity and sensitivity in both the original and validation cohorts. Presence/absence analyses assumed roughly uniform sequencing depth across donors, an assumption that may not hold. A later analysis found that TCR association rates varied across HLA loci, with DRB1 alleles showing the most associated TCRs and HLA-C alleles the fewest. The authors suggested that the approach could potentially be generalized to other disease states and immunological phenotypes. In a later genetic analysis, a missense DCLRE1C variant was associated with V-gene and J-gene trimming of TCR beta chains, and the association was replicated in an independent cohort. Correlated functional status among segregating V segments might be attributable to linkage disequilibrium, but an unknown experimental factor could not be ruled out. Assigning TCR associations to individual alleles was difficult when HLA alleles, especially DR and DQ, strongly co-occurred. Because some donors lacked HLA typing at each locus, the association tests relied only on the typed subset. Most TCR sequences were seen in very few donors, while some public TCRs were found in many individuals. A further reported finding was that TCR beta sequences accurately predicted the HLA-A and HLA-B alleles for most subjects in the first cohort.

The cohort comprised around 700 healthy bone marrow donors. All cohort members were sampled while nominally healthy, although unrecorded immune exposures were likely present. The donor tested CMV seronegative and was one of the 352 seronegative cohort members. A peripheral blood sample was provided by each donor, and peripheral blood mononuclear cells were used for TCR beta sequencing. The Qiagen DNeasy Blood Extraction Kit was used to extract genomic DNA from the blood cell samples. To prepare the library, the immunoSEQ multiplex PCR assay was applied. For the multiplex PCR, a mixture combining 60 forward primers for TCR Vbeta segments and 13 reverse primers for TCR Jbeta segments was used. A multiplex PCR assay on genomic DNA amplified the CDR3 region of rearranged TCR beta genes. The Illumina HiSeq System was used to sequence the amplified TCR beta libraries as 87-base-pair reads. The authors' pipeline ran thus. A later analysis counted about 80 million unique TCR beta chains across the 550 to 800 repertoires, and around 9.9 million of these chains were shared by at least two donors. To remove PCR and sequencing errors, raw reads were error-corrected and collapsed into unique sequences using a nearest-neighbor algorithm that merged closely related sequences. Alignment of CDR3 sequences to IMGT reference sequences was used to assign V, D and J gene segments. For a sequence to be retained, at least a six-nucleotide match to both a V gene segment and a J gene segment was required. A rearrangement counted as productive if the CDR3 had no stop codons and remained in frame with V and J, and every other rearrangement counted as non-productive. Following IMGT convention, CDR3 was defined as the stretch from the second conserved V-encoded cysteine to the conserved J-encoded phenylalanine. The earlier analysis of a few hundred of the donors excluded any sequence lacking an unambiguous match to a single V gene segment. An earlier analysis of just under 600 of the donors called V segments functional above 56.7% productive rearrangements and segregating when the between-donor standard deviation exceeded 5%. A statistical classification framework was built to diagnose cytomegalovirus status from the catalog of TCR beta chain sequences. V and J gene assignment, in a later analysis, came from comparing TCR nucleotide sequences with IMGT/GENE-DB human TR gene sequences. In a later analysis, CDR3 sequences and most-parsimonious VDJ recombination scenarios were assigned using the TCRdist pipeline. In a later analysis, each TCR beta chain was defined by its CDR3 amino acid sequence together with its V-gene family, and reads lacking a unique V-gene family were excluded. To address suspected cross-contamination and a sequencing artifact, a later analysis removed approximately 590 highly shared, low-generation-probability nucleotide sequences. In a later analysis, a clonal expansion index for each public chain was calculated from normalized within-repertoire ranks of inferred template counts. A later analysis computed generation probabilities with a VDJ recombination model fitted to out-of-frame rearrangements, and checked the results against IGoR. A later analysis scored TCR-TCR, TCR-HLA and TCR-CMV co-occurrence with hypergeometric tests, applying a repertoire-size bias correction to TCR pairs. False discovery rates were estimated in a later analysis by permuting HLA or CMV assignments 20 times. In a later analysis, co-occurring TCRs were grouped with DBSCAN, and TCRdist sequence similarity was added when clustering was performed within HLA-allele-positive subsets. Co-occurrence clustering excluded repertoires with fewer than 30,000 or more than 120,000 public chains, plus five with anomalous nucleotide sharing. The immuneACCESS repertoire file appears here via TCRdb, limited to in-frame rearrangements. These files lack a portion of the clones; in checked studies, under half of the deficit traces to unresolved V genes, and the cause of the others is not known. V, J and clone size are taken as reported in that table, and D and trimming were inferred from the DNA itself. For this sample the table gives 130,000 to 150,000 clones, of which nearly 80% were detected only once. Together, the top ten hold under 0.8% of the sample.

V lost 6 bases and J lost 2 bases; the stretch between them is 14 bases long. The germline V gene sets CDR1 to SGHTA and CDR2 to FQGNSA. Counted from cysteine to phenylalanine, this CDR3 has 15 amino acids. Of all the DNA, just the CDR3 is kept, 45 bases in frame from base 1. The sample comprised PBMCs. The sequence was collected from a male donor in good health and CMV-seronegative. The V and J segments used are TRBV7-2 and TRBJ2-1; TRBD1 could be the D gene, as 5 bases match. The CDR3 is CASRPTGITYNEQFF. The DNA reads as follows: TGTGCCAGCAGGCCCACAGGAATTACCTACAATGAGCAGTTCTTC. Extended through the reference TRBV7-2 and TRBJ2-1 proteins, this CDR3 yields the full variable domain: GAGVSQSPSNKVTEKGKDVELRCDPISGHTALYWYRQSLGQGLEFLIYFQGNSAPDKSGLPSDRFSAERTGGSVSTLTIQRTQQEDSAVYLCASRPTGITYNEQFFGPGTRLTVL.